This is a list of T cell receptor beta chains from one sample in a study of identical twins. TCRdb independently ran MiXCR on the 5' RACE reads; one entry per CDR3 protein. This sample has about 730,000 distinct CDR3 sequences, with about 20% found just once. The sample also formed part of further work on T cells expressing NK-cell markers.

The sequencing sample was made of PBMCs. The receptors were gathered from a woman in her late teens or twenties in good health. CDR3s leave out the opening cysteine and the closing phenylalanine or tryptophan. Each record gives: D gene, clone size, J gene, CDR3 length, V gene, CDR3 protein. The D gene is left open where the match is weak. For some rows the clone size is stated as once, few or many, or as a class when expanded; others skip it.

-	few	TRBJ2-1	8	TRBV29-1	SGEENEQF
TRBD1	many	TRBJ1-2	11	TRBV12-5	ASGFQGDYGYT
TRBD1	-	TRBJ1-1	14	TRBV27	ASSFLGQGQNTEAF
-	-	TRBJ2-3	11	TRBV7-2	ASSPQETDTQY
TRBD2	many	TRBJ2-5	13	TRBV20-1	SARGLASGQETQY
TRBD2	-	TRBJ2-3	16	TRBV5-1	ASSLARIAGASADTQY
TRBD2	-	TRBJ2-7	12	TRBV10-3	AISGGGSSYEQY
-	-	TRBJ1-1	9	TRBV5-1	ASGVGTEAF
TRBD2	many	TRBJ2-7	11	TRBV20-1	SAKTSGSYEQY
-	few	TRBJ2-7	13	TRBV7-3	ASSLGPKNSYEQY
-	few	TRBJ2-2	13	TRBV7-7	ASSFSLLCTGELF
-	few	TRBJ2-2	11	TRBV6-1	ASRGGEAGELF
TRBD1	-	TRBJ2-5	13	TRBV6-5	ASSFTGQATETQY
TRBD2	few	TRBJ2-7	13	TRBV7-2	ASSLSSGRAYEQY
-	-	TRBJ2-3	13	TRBV20-1	SAPTSGALTDTQY
-	-	TRBJ2-7	12	TRBV6-1	ASSKNPGGREQY
-	few	TRBJ2-6	13	TRBV20-1	SARDSGPGANVLT